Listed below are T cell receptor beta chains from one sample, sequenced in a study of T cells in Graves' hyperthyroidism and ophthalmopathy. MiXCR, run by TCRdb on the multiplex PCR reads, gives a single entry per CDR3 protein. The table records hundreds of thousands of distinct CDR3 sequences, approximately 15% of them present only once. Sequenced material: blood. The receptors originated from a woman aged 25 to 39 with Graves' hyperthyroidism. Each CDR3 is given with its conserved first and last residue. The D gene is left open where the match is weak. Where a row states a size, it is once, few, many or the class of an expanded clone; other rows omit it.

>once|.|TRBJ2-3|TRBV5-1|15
TGCGCCAGCAAGGAAGGCGACGCCCCCCCAGATACGCAGTATTTT
CASKEGDAPPDTQYF
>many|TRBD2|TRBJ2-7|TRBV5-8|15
TGTGCCAGCAGCTCGAAGACTAGCGGGAGCGGCGAGCAGTACTTC
CASSSKTSGSGEQYF
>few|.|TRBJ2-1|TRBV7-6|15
TGTGCCAGCAGCTTATGGGGAGGTACAGTCGATGAGCAGTTCTTC
CASSLWGGTVDEQFF
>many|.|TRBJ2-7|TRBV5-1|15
TGCGCCAGCAGCTTGGGTCAAGCCCTCCCCTACGAGCAGTACTTC
CASSLGQALPYEQYF
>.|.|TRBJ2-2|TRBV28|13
TGTGCCAGCAGTCACGAGAGTACCGGGGAGCTGTTTTTT
CASSHESTGELFF
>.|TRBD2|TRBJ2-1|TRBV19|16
TGTGCCAGTAGTATACTAGCGGGAGGCTCCTACAATGAGCAGTTCTTC
CASSILAGGSYNEQFF
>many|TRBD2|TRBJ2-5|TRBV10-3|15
TGTGCCATCAGTGAGCGGGAGGTTCGCCAAGAGACCCAGTACTTC
CAISEREVRQETQYF
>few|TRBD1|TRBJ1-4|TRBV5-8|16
TGTGCCAGCAGCCTCGGACAGGGCAAGGGAAATGAAAAACTGTTTTTT
CASSLGQGKGNEKLFF
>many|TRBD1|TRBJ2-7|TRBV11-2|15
TGTGCCAGCAGCTTAGACACAGGGGGCTACTACGAGCAGTACTTC
CASSLDTGGYYEQYF
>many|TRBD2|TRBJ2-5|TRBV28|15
TGTGCCAGCAGTTTAAGTAGCGGGAGTGTCGAGACCCAGTACTTC
CASSLSSGSVETQYF
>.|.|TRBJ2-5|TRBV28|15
TGTGCCAGCAGTTTCAGTGGGGCGGAACAAGAGACCCAGTACTTC
CASSFSGAEQETQYF
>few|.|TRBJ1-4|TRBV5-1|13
TGCGCCAGCAGCAGGGAAGCTAATGAAAAACTGTTTTTT
CASSREANEKLFF
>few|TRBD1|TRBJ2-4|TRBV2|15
TGTGCCAGCATGGGGACAGGGGCTTTCAAAAACATTCAGTACTTC
CASMGTGAFKNIQYF
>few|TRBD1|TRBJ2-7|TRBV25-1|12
TGTGCCGTTATCCGGGACAGGGTCGAGCAGTACTTC
CAVIRDRVEQYF
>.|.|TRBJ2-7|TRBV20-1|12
TGCGGTGCAAGGGCCATCGCCTACGAGCAGTACTTC
CGARAIAYEQYF
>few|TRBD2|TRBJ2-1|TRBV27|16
TGTGCCAGCAGCTTAATAGCGGGAGGGTCCTACAATGAGCGGTTCTTC
CASSLIAGGSYNERFF
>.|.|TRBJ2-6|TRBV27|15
TGTGCCAGCAGTTTACAGGAGCCCGGGGCCAACGTCCTGACTTTC
CASSLQEPGANVLTF